The rows below give T cell receptor beta chains drawn from one sample of a study of T cells in Graves' hyperthyroidism and ophthalmopathy. TCRdb ran MiXCR on the multiplex PCR reads and lists one entry per CDR3 protein. The data hold some 550,000 distinct CDR3 sequences, with roughly 15% observed a single time. The sample comprised blood. Receptors were obtained from a woman aged 40 to 50 with Graves' ophthalmopathy. The CDR3 runs from the conserved cysteine through the conserved F or W. A D gene is named only where the DNA matches it firmly. Not every row has a clone size; where given, it reads once, few, many or a size class.

clone_size: many
j_call: TRBJ2-7
d_call: NA
v_call: TRBV12-3/TRBV12-4
cdr3_length: 13
cdr3_nt: TGTGCCAGCAGCCAAAACAGGGATTACGAGCAGTACTTC
cdr3_aa: CASSQNRDYEQYF

clone_size: once
j_call: TRBJ1-6
d_call: NA
v_call: TRBV6-2/TRBV6-3
cdr3_length: 12
cdr3_nt: TGTGCCAGCAGGGGGACTAATTCACCCCTCCACTTT
cdr3_aa: CASRGTNSPLHF

clone_size: many
j_call: TRBJ2-4
d_call: NA
v_call: TRBV11-2
cdr3_length: 17
cdr3_nt: TGTGCCAGCAGCTCCGATACCTACTTAGTAGCCAAAAACATTCAGTACTTC
cdr3_aa: CASSSDTYLVAKNIQYF

clone_size: few
j_call: TRBJ2-5
d_call: TRBD2
v_call: TRBV7-8
cdr3_length: 14
cdr3_nt: TGTGCCAGCAGCCCACGGACTAGCGCGGAGACCCAGTACTTC
cdr3_aa: CASSPRTSAETQYF

clone_size: many
j_call: TRBJ2-1
d_call: NA
v_call: TRBV20-1
cdr3_length: 14
cdr3_nt: TGCAGTGCTAGAGAAGTTCAGAGCTACAATGAGCAGTTCTTC
cdr3_aa: CSAREVQSYNEQFF

clone_size: NA
j_call: TRBJ2-1
d_call: NA
v_call: TRBV19
cdr3_length: 13
cdr3_nt: TGTGCCAGTAGTACTTCCCGGGACAATGAGCAGTTCTTC
cdr3_aa: CASSTSRDNEQFF

clone_size: few
j_call: TRBJ2-7
d_call: TRBD2
v_call: TRBV18
cdr3_length: 16
cdr3_nt: TGTGCCAGCTCACCTGGCTTGGCGGGAGAGGGCTACGAGCAGTACTTC
cdr3_aa: CASSPGLAGEGYEQYF

clone_size: many
j_call: TRBJ2-7
d_call: TRBD1
v_call: TRBV6-1
cdr3_length: 17
cdr3_nt: TGTGCCAGCAGTTACCCCGAAACGGGACAGGGGATCGACGAGCAGTACTTC
cdr3_aa: CASSYPETGQGIDEQYF

clone_size: many
j_call: TRBJ1-2
d_call: TRBD1
v_call: TRBV13
cdr3_length: 14
cdr3_nt: TGTGCCAGCAGCTTAGGTACAGGGGGCGCTGGCTACACCTTC
cdr3_aa: CASSLGTGGAGYTF

clone_size: few
j_call: TRBJ2-7
d_call: TRBD1
v_call: TRBV10-1
cdr3_length: 13
cdr3_nt: TGCGCCAGCAGCCGGGACAGGGGGCGCGAGCAGTACTTC
cdr3_aa: CASSRDRGREQYF

clone_size: few
j_call: TRBJ2-1
d_call: TRBD2
v_call: TRBV6-1
cdr3_length: 13
cdr3_nt: TGTGCCAGCAGTTACGAAGCGGGGGGGCCAAAGTTCTTC
cdr3_aa: CASSYEAGGPKFF

clone_size: many
j_call: TRBJ2-3
d_call: NA
v_call: TRBV7-3
cdr3_length: 17
cdr3_nt: TGTGCCAGCAGCTCCCAACCAGGGATGTCTAGCACAGATACGCAGTATTTT
cdr3_aa: CASSSQPGMSSTDTQYF

clone_size: NA
j_call: TRBJ1-1
d_call: TRBD1
v_call: TRBV6-5
cdr3_length: 15
cdr3_nt: TGTGCCAGCAGTTACTCTACAGGGGGGTACACTGAAGCTTTCTTT
cdr3_aa: CASSYSTGGYTEAFF

clone_size: many
j_call: TRBJ2-7
d_call: TRBD2
v_call: TRBV7-3
cdr3_length: 14
cdr3_nt: TGTGCCAGCAGCTTAACGGGACTAGCGGGAGAGCAGTACTTC
cdr3_aa: CASSLTGLAGEQYF

clone_size: many
j_call: TRBJ2-3
d_call: NA
v_call: TRBV2
cdr3_length: 13
cdr3_nt: TGTGCCAGCAGAAGCTCCGGGACAGATACGCAGTATTTT
cdr3_aa: CASRSSGTDTQYF

clone_size: many
j_call: TRBJ1-1
d_call: NA
v_call: TRBV11-3
cdr3_length: 14
cdr3_nt: TGTGCCAGCAGCTTCGGGGGTCTGGACACTGAAGCTTTCTTT
cdr3_aa: CASSFGGLDTEAFF

clone_size: NA
j_call: TRBJ2-1
d_call: TRBD2
v_call: TRBV20-1
cdr3_length: 16
cdr3_nt: TGCAGTGCCCGGCGAGGCTGGACTAGCGGTTACAATGAGCAGTTCTTC
cdr3_aa: CSARRGWTSGYNEQFF

clone_size: few
j_call: TRBJ2-5
d_call: TRBD1
v_call: TRBV30
cdr3_length: 13
cdr3_nt: TGTGCCTGCGCTGACAGGGGGCTGGAGACCCAGCACTTC
cdr3_aa: CACADRGLETQHF

clone_size: many
j_call: TRBJ1-2
d_call: TRBD1
v_call: TRBV28
cdr3_length: 15
cdr3_nt: TGTGCCAGCAGAGCTTCCGGGACAGGGCTCTATGGCTACACCTTC
cdr3_aa: CASRASGTGLYGYTF

clone_size: many
j_call: TRBJ1-1
d_call: TRBD1
v_call: TRBV20-1
cdr3_length: 15
cdr3_nt: TGCAGTGCCCGCGACACAGGGGGCGTTTTAACTGAAGCTTTCTTT
cdr3_aa: CSARDTGGVLTEAFF

clone_size: many
j_call: TRBJ2-2
d_call: TRBD1
v_call: TRBV20-1
cdr3_length: 14
cdr3_nt: TGCAGTGCTCGTCCTGGGACAGGCCACGGGGAGCTGTTTTTT
cdr3_aa: CSARPGTGHGELFF

clone_size: many
j_call: TRBJ2-5
d_call: TRBD1
v_call: TRBV10-3
cdr3_length: 14
cdr3_nt: TGTGCCATCAGTGAGAGGGACAGTCCGGAGACCCAGTACTTC
cdr3_aa: CAISERDSPETQYF

clone_size: NA
j_call: TRBJ1-5
d_call: NA
v_call: TRBV20-1
cdr3_length: 14
cdr3_nt: TGCAGTGCTCGACGACAGGATGGCAATCAGCCCCGGCATTTT
cdr3_aa: CSARRQDGNQPRHF

clone_size: many
j_call: TRBJ2-5
d_call: TRBD1
v_call: TRBV12-5
cdr3_length: 17
cdr3_nt: TGTGCTAGTGGTTTGGACCGACAGGGTAAAGAACGGGAGACCCAGTACTTC
cdr3_aa: CASGLDRQGKERETQYF

clone_size: many
j_call: TRBJ2-7
d_call: NA
v_call: TRBV11-2
cdr3_length: 14
cdr3_nt: TGTGCCAGCAGCTTAGAGTACAGCGCCTACGAGCAGTACTTC
cdr3_aa: CASSLEYSAYEQYF

clone_size: many
j_call: TRBJ1-5
d_call: NA
v_call: TRBV6-1
cdr3_length: 14
cdr3_nt: TGTGCCAGCTTGCCGGGGGGTGGCGGTCAGCCCCAGCATTTT
cdr3_aa: CASLPGGGGQPQHF

clone_size: NA
j_call: TRBJ1-1
d_call: NA
v_call: TRBV2
cdr3_length: 12
cdr3_nt: TGTGCCAGTACCTATTCCCGTCCTGGAGCTTTCTTT
cdr3_aa: CASTYSRPGAFF

clone_size: few
j_call: TRBJ1-6
d_call: NA
v_call: TRBV3-1
cdr3_length: 14
cdr3_nt: TGTGCCAGCAGCGCGAGACGGGGAAATTCACCCCTCCACTTT
cdr3_aa: CASSARRGNSPLHF

clone_size: few
j_call: TRBJ2-5
d_call: TRBD2
v_call: TRBV20-1
cdr3_length: 16
cdr3_nt: TGCAGTGCTAGAGCGACTAGCGGGAGGGCCTTTGAGACCCAGTACTTC
cdr3_aa: CSARATSGRAFETQYF

clone_size: many
j_call: TRBJ2-7
d_call: TRBD2
v_call: TRBV7-9
cdr3_length: 15
cdr3_nt: TGTGCCAGCAGCTCAACCGGGACTAGTGCCTACGAGCAGTACTTC
cdr3_aa: CASSSTGTSAYEQYF

clone_size: NA
j_call: TRBJ1-3
d_call: NA
v_call: TRBV2
cdr3_length: 18
cdr3_nt: TGCGCCAGCAGCCAAGGCATCCCCGGACGGGCCTCTGGAAACACCATATATTTT
cdr3_aa: CASSQGIPGRASGNTIYF

clone_size: NA
j_call: TRBJ1-5
d_call: NA
v_call: TRBV4-1
cdr3_length: 15
cdr3_nt: TGCGCCAGCAGCCAATGGGGAGGGGCGATTCAGCCCCAGCATTTT
cdr3_aa: CASSQWGGAIQPQHF

clone_size: NA
j_call: TRBJ2-3
d_call: NA
v_call: TRBV5-1
cdr3_length: 13
cdr3_nt: TGCGCCAGCAGCTTACAGGGCACAGGTACGCAGTATTTT
cdr3_aa: CASSLQGTGTQYF

clone_size: few
j_call: TRBJ2-2
d_call: NA
v_call: TRBV6-1
cdr3_length: 14
cdr3_nt: TGTGCCAGCAGTGAGCCACTTTCCCCCGGGGAGCTGTTTTTT
cdr3_aa: CASSEPLSPGELFF

clone_size: NA
j_call: TRBJ1-2
d_call: NA
v_call: TRBV20-1
cdr3_length: 12
cdr3_nt: TGCAGTGCTAGAGCAGGGGAGGGAGGCTACACCTTC
cdr3_aa: CSARAGEGGYTF

clone_size: few
j_call: TRBJ2-1
d_call: TRBD2
v_call: TRBV20-1
cdr3_length: 17
cdr3_nt: TGCAGTGCTACAGTGACTAGCGGGGGGTCCCCTTACAATGAGCAGTTCTTC
cdr3_aa: CSATVTSGGSPYNEQFF

clone_size: few
j_call: TRBJ2-4
d_call: TRBD2
v_call: TRBV7-2
cdr3_length: 19
cdr3_nt: TGTGCCAGCAGCGCACGCGGGACTAGCGGGAGCGGAACCAAAAACATTCAGTACTTC
cdr3_aa: CASSARGTSGSGTKNIQYF

clone_size: many
j_call: TRBJ2-5
d_call: TRBD1
v_call: TRBV11-2
cdr3_length: 16
cdr3_nt: TGTGCCAGCAGCTTACGACCGGGACAGGGGAGAGAGACCCAGTACTTC
cdr3_aa: CASSLRPGQGRETQYF

clone_size: NA
j_call: TRBJ2-3
d_call: NA
v_call: TRBV12-3/TRBV12-4
cdr3_length: 12
cdr3_nt: TGTGCCAGCAGCTGGGGCCTGGATACGCAGTATTTT
cdr3_aa: CASSWGLDTQYF

clone_size: NA
j_call: TRBJ2-4
d_call: NA
v_call: TRBV12-3/TRBV12-4
cdr3_length: 14
cdr3_nt: TGTGCCAGCAGTCCACAGGGCTCCAAAAACATTCAGTACTTC
cdr3_aa: CASSPQGSKNIQYF

clone_size: many
j_call: TRBJ2-7
d_call: TRBD2
v_call: TRBV3-1
cdr3_length: 15
cdr3_nt: TGTGCCAGCAGCCAAGCTAGCGGGTGGGACTACGAGCAGTACTTC
cdr3_aa: CASSQASGWDYEQYF

clone_size: many
j_call: TRBJ1-5
d_call: NA
v_call: TRBV11-2
cdr3_length: 15
cdr3_nt: TGTGCCAGCAGCTCAGAGGGGCTAGTCGGTCAGCCCCAGCATTTT
cdr3_aa: CASSSEGLVGQPQHF

clone_size: many
j_call: TRBJ2-1
d_call: NA
v_call: TRBV12-3/TRBV12-4
cdr3_length: 14
cdr3_nt: TGTGCCAGCAGTTCCCTGGCGGGTGACAATGAGCAGTTCTTC
cdr3_aa: CASSSLAGDNEQFF

clone_size: many
j_call: TRBJ2-3
d_call: TRBD1
v_call: TRBV2
cdr3_length: 18
cdr3_nt: TGTGCCAGCAGTGCTAGGACAGGGGGCGCCCGGGCTTCGGATACGCAGTATTTT
cdr3_aa: CASSARTGGARASDTQYF

clone_size: many
j_call: TRBJ2-2
d_call: NA
v_call: TRBV2
cdr3_length: 16
cdr3_nt: TGTGCCAGCATCGCCCCCGGAGGGTATAACACCGGGGAGCTGTTTTTT
cdr3_aa: CASIAPGGYNTGELFF

clone_size: few
j_call: TRBJ2-4
d_call: TRBD2
v_call: TRBV7-9
cdr3_length: 16
cdr3_nt: TGTGCCAGCACCCAGGGGGTAGCGGGAGGGGTAAACATTCAGTACTTC
cdr3_aa: CASTQGVAGGVNIQYF